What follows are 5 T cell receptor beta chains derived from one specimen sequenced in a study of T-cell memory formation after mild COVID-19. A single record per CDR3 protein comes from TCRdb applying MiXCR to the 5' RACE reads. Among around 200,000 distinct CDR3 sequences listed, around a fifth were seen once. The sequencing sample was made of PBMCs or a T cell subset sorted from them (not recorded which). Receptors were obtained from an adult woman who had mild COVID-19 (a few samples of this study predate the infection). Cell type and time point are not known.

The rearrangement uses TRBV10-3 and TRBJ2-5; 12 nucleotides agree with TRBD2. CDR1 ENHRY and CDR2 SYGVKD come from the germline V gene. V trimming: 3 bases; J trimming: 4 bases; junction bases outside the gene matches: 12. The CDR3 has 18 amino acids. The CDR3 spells CAISEPRLAGDVGETQYF. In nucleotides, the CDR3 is TGTGCCATCAGTGAACCGCGACTAGCGGGAGATGTGGGAGAGACCCAGTACTTC.

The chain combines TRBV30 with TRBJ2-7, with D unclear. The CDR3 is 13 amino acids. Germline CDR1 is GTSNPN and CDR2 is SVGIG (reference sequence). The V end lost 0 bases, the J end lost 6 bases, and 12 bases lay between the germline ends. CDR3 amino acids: CAWSVASNGEQYF. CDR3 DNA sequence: TGTGCCTGGAGTGTAGCCTCAAACGGCGAGCAGTACTTC.

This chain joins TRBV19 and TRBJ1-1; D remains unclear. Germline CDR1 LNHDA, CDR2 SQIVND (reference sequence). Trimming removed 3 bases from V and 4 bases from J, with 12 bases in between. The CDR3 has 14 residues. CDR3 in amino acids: CASSISGRSTEAFF. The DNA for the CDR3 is TGTGCCAGTAGTATTTCGGGGAGGAGCACTGAAGCTTTCTTT.

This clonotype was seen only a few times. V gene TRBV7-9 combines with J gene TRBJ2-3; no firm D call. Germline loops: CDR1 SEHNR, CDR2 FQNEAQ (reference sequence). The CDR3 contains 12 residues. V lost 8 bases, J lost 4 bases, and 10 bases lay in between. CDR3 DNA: TGTGCCAGCGGGGATGCGGCAGATACGCAGTATTTT. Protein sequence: CASGDAADTQYF.

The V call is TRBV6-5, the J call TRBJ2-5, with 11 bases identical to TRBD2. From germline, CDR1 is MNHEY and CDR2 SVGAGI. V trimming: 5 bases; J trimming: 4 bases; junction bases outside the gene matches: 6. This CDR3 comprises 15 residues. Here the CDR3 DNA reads TGTGCCAGCAGTACTAGCGGGAGTTTCTCAGAGACCCAGTACTTC. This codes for CASSTSGSFSETQYF.